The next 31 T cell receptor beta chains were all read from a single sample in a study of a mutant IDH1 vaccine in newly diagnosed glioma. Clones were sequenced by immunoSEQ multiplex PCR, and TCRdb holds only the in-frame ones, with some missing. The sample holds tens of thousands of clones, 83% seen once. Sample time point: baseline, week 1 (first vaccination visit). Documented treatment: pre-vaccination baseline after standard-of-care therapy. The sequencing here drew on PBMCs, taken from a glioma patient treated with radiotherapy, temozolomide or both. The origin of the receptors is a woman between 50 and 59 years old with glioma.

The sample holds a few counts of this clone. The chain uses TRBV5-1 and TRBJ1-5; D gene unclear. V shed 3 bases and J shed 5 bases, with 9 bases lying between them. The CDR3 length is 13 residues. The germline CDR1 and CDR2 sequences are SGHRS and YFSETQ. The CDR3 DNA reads TGCGCCAGCAGCTCCCATGCTGATCAGCCCCAGCATTTT. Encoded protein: CASSSHADQPQHF. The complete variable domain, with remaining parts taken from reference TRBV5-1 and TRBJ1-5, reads KAGVTQTPRYLIKTRGQQVTLSCSPISGHRSVSWYQQTPGQGLQFLFEYFSETQRNKGNFPGRFSGRQFSNSRSEMNVSTLELGDSALYLCASSSHADQPQHFGDGTRLSIL.

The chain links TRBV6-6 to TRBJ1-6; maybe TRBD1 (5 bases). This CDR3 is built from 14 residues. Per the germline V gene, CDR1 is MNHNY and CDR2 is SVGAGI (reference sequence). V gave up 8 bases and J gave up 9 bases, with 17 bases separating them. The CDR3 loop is CASCPGLPSSPLHF. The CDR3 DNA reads TGTGCCAGCTGTCCGGGACTCCCTTCTTCACCCCTCCACTTT.

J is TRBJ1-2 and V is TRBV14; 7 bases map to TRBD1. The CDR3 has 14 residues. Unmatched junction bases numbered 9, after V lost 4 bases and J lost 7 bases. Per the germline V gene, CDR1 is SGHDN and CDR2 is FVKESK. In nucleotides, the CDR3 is TGTGCCAGCAGCCCCAGGACAGGCGGAGGTGGCTACACCTTC. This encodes CASSPRTGGGGYTF.

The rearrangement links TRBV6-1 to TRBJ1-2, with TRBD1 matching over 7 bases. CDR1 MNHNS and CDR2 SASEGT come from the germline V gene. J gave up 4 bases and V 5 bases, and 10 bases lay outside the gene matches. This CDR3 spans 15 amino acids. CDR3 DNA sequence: TGTGCCAGCAGTCCGGACAGGCAGACCTTCTATGGCTACACCTTC. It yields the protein CASSPDRQTFYGYTF.

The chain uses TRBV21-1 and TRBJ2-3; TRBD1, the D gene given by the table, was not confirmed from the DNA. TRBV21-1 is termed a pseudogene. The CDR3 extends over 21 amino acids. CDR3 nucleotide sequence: TGTGCCAGCAGCAAAGTTGGACAGGCCCTCTATCACAACCGTAGCACAGATACGCAGTATTTT. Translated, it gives CASSKVGQALYHNRSTDTQYF.

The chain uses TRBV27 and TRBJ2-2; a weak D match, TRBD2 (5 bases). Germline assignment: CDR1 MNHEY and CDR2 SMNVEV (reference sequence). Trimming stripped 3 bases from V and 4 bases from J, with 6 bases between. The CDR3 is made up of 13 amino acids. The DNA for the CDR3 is TGTGCCAGCAGTTTTGGAGGCACCGGGGAGCTGTTTTTT. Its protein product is CASSFGGTGELFF.

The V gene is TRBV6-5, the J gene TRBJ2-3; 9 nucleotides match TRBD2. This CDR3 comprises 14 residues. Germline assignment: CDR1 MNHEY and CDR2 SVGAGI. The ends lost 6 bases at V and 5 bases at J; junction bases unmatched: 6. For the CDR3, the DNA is TGTGCCAGCAGGGCGGGGGGGCCACTAGATACGCAGTATTTT. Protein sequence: CASRAGGPLDTQYF.

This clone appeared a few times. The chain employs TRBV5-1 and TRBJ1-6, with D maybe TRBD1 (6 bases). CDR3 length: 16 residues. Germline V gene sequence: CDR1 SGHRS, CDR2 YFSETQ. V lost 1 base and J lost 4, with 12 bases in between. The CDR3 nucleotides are TGCGCCAGCAGCTTGAAGAGGGGGTCTTATAATTCACCCCTCCACTTT. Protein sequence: CASSLKRGSYNSPLHF. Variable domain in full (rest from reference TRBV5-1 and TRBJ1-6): KAGVTQTPRYLIKTRGQQVTLSCSPISGHRSVSWYQQTPGQGLQFLFEYFSETQRNKGNFPGRFSGRQFSNSRSEMNVSTLELGDSALYLCASSLKRGSYNSPLHFGNGTRLTVT.

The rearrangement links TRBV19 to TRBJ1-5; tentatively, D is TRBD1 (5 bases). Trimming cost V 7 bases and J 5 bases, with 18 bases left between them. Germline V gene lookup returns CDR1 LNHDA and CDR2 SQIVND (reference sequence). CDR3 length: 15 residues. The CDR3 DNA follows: TGTGCCAGTACCGATGTGGACGGGGGAGATCAGCCCCAGCATTTT. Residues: CASTDVDGGDQPQHF.

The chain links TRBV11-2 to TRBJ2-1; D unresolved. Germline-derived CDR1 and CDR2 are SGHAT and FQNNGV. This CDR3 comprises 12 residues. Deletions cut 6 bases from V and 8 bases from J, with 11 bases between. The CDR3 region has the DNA TGTGCCAGCAGTCATAACGTCGATGAGCAGTTCTTC. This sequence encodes CASSHNVDEQFF.

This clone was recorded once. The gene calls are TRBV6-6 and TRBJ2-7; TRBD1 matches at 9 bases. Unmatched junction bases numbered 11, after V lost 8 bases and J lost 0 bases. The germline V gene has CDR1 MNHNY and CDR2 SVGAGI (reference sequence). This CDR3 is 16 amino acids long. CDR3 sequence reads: CASSMGGQGLSYEQYF. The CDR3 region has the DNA TGTGCCAGCTCAATGGGGGGACAGGGTCTCTCCTACGAGCAGTACTTC.

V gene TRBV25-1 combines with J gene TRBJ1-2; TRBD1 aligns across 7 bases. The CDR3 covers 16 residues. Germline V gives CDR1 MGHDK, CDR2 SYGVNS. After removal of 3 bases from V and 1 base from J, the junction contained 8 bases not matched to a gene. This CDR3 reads CASSDGTVTLNYGYTF. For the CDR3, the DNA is TGTGCCAGCAGTGACGGGACAGTGACGCTTAACTATGGCTACACCTTC.

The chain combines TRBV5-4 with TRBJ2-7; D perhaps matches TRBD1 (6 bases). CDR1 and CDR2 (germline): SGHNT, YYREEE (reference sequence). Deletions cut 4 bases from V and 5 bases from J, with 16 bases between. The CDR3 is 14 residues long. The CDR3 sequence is CASSLGTYNNEQYF. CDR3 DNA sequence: TGTGCCAGCAGCCTGGGGACATATAACAACGAGCAGTACTTC.

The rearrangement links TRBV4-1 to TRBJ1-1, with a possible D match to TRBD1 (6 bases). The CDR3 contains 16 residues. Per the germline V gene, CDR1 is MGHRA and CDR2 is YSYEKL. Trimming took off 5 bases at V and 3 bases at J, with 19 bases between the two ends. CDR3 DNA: TGCGCCAGCAGCGAGGGGGGCAGGGACTGGGACACTGAAGCTTTCTTT. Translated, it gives CASSEGGRDWDTEAFF.

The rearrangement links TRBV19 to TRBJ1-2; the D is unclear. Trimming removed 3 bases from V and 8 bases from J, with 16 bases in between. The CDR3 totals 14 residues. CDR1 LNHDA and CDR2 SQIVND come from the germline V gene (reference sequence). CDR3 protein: CASSIVEEGAGYTF. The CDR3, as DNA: TGTGCCAGTAGTATCGTCGAGGAGGGAGCCGGCTACACCTTC.

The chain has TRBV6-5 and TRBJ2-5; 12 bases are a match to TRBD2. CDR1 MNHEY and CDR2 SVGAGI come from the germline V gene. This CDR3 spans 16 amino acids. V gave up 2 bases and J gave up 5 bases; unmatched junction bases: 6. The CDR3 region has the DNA TGTGCCAGCAGTTACGCTGGACTAGCGGGGCTGGAGACCCAGTACTTC. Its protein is CASSYAGLAGLETQYF.

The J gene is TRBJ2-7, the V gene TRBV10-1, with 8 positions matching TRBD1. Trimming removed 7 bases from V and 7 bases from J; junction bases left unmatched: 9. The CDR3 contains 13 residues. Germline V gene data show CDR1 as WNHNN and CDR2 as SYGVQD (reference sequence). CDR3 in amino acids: CASTRTGFEEQYF. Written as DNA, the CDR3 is TGCGCCAGCACCCGGACAGGGTTTGAAGAGCAGTACTTC.

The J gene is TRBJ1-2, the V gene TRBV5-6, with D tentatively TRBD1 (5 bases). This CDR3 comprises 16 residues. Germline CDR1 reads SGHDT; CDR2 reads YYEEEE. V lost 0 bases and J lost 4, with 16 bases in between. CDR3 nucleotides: TGTGCCAGCAGCTTGGTAGAGGCAGGGAGAGGCTATGGCTACACCTTC. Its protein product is CASSLVEAGRGYGYTF.

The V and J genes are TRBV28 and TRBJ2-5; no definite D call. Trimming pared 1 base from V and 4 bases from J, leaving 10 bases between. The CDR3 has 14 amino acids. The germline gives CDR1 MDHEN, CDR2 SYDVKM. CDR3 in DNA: TGTGCCAGCAGTTTATCATTCTCGGCAGAGACCCAGTACTTC. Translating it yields CASSLSFSAETQYF.

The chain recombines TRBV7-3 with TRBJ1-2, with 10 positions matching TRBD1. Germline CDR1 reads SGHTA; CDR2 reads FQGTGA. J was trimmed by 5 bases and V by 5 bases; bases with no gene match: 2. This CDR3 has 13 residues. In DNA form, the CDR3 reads TGTGCCAGCAGCCCGGGACAGGGGTATGGCTACACCTTC. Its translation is CASSPGQGYGYTF.

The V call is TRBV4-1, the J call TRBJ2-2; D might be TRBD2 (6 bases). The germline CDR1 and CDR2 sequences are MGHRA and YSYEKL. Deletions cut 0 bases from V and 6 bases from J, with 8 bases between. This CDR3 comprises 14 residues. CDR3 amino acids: CASSQDGGPGELFF. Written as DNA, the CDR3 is TGCGCCAGCAGCCAAGACGGAGGGCCCGGGGAGCTGTTTTTT.

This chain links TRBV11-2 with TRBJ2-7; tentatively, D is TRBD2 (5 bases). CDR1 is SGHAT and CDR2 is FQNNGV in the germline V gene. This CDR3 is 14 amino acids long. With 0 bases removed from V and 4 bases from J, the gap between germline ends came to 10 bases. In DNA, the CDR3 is TGTGCCAGCAGCTTAGATCGTGGGAGTTACGAGCAGTACTTC. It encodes CASSLDRGSYEQYF.

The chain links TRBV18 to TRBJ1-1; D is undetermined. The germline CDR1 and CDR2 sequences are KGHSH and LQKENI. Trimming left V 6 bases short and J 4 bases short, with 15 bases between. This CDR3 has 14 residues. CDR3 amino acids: CASSRVEEGTEAFF. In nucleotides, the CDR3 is TGTGCCAGCTCCCGTGTAGAGGAAGGCACTGAAGCTTTCTTT.

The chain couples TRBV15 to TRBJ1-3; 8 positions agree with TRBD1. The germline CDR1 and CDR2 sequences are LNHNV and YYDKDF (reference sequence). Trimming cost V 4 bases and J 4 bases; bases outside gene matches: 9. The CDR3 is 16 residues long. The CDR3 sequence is CATSIDRGSSGNTIYF. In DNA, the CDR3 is TGTGCCACCAGCATCGACAGGGGATCATCGGGAAACACCATATATTTT.

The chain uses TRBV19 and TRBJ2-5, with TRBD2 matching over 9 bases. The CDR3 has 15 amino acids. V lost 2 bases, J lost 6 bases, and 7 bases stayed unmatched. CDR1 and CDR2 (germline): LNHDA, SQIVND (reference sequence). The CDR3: CASSISAGGLQTQYF. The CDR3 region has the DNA TGTGCCAGTAGTATATCGGCGGGGGGGCTACAGACCCAGTACTTC. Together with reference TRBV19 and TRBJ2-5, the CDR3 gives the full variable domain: DGGITQSPKYLFRKEGQNVTLSCEQNLNHDAMYWYRQDPGQGLRLIYYSQIVNDFQKGDIAEGYSVSREKKESFPLTVTSAQKNPTAFYLCASSISAGGLQTQYFGPGTRLLVL.

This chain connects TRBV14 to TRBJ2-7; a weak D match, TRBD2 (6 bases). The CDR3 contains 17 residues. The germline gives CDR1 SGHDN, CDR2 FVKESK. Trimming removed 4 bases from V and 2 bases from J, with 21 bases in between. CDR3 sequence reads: CASSPLAAGSGAYEQYF. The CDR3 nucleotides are TGTGCCAGCAGCCCCCTCGCGGCGGGCTCGGGGGCCTACGAGCAGTACTTC.

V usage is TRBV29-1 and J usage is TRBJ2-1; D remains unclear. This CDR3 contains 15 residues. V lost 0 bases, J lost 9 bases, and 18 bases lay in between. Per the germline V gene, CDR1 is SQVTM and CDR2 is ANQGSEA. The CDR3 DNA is TGCAGCGTTGAAGATAAGGTGCAGGTAAAAAGTGAGCAGTTCTTC. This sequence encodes CSVEDKVQVKSEQFF.

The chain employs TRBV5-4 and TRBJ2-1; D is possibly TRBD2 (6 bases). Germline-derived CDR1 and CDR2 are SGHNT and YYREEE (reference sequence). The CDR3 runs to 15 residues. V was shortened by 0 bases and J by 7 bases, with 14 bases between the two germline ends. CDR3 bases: TGTGCCAGCAGCTTGGCTTCTAAGGGAGGAAATGAGCAGTTCTTC. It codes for CASSLASKGGNEQFF. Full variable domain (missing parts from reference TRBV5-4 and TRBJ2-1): ETGVTQSPTHLIKTRGQQVTLRCSSQSGHNTVSWYQQALGQGPQFIFQYYREEENGRGNFPPRFSGLQFPNYSSELNVNALELDDSALYLCASSLASKGGNEQFFGPGTRLTVL.

The DNA of the CDR3 is TGTGCCAGCAGCTTGGCCCAGGGCGAGCAGTTCTTC. Amino acids: CASSLAQGEQFF. The chain links TRBV7-2 to TRBJ2-1; a weak D match, TRBD1 (5 bases). The CDR3 spans 12 residues. Trimming took off 3 bases at V and 10 bases at J, with 10 bases between the two ends. Germline lookup yields CDR1 SGHTA and CDR2 FQGNSA.

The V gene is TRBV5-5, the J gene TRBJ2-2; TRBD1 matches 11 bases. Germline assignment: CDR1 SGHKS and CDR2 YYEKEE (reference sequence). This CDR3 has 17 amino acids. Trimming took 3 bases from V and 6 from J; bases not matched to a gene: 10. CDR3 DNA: TGTGCCAGCAGCTATCTGGACAGGGGGCTTGTTGCCGGGGAGCTGTTTTTT. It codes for CASSYLDRGLVAGELFF.

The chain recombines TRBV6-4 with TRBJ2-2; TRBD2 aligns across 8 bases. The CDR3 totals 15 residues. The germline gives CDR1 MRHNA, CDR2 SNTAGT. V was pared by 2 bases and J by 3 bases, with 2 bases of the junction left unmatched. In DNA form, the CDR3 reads TGTGCCAGCAGTGACCGGGGGGGTGACACCGGGGAGCTGTTTTTT. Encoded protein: CASSDRGGDTGELFF.